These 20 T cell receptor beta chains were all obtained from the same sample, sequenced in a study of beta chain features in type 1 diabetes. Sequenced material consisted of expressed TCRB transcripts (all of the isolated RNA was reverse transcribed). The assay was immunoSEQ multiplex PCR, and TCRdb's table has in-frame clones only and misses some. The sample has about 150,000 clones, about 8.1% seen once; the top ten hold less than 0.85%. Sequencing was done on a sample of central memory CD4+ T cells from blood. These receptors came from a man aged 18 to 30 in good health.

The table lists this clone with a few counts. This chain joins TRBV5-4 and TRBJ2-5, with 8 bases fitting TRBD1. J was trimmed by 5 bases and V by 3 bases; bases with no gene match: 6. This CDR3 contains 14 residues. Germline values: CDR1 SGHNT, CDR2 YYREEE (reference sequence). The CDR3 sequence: CASSSTGDGETQYF. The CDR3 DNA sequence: TGTGCCAGCAGCTCGACAGGGGACGGGGAGACCCAGTACTTC.

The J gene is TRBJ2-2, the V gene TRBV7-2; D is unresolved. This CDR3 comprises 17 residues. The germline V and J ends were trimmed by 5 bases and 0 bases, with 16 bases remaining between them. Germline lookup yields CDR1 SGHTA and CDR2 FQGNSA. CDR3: CASSPARLNANTGELFF. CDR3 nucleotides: TGTGCCAGCAGCCCTGCCAGACTGAACGCGAACACCGGGGAGCTGTTTTTT.

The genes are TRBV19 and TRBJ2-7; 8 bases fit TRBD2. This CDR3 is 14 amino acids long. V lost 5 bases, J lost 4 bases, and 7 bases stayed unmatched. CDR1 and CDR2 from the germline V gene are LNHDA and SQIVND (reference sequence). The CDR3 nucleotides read TGTGCCAGTAGTCCTCAGCGGGGGACGTACGAGCAGTACTTC. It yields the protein CASSPQRGTYEQYF.

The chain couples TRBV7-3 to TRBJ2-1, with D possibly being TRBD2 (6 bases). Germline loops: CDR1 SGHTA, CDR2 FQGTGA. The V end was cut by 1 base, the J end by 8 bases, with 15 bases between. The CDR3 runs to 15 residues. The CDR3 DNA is TGTGCCAGCAGCTTAATGCCGGGGGAGGTCGATGAGCAGTTCTTC. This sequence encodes CASSLMPGEVDEQFF.

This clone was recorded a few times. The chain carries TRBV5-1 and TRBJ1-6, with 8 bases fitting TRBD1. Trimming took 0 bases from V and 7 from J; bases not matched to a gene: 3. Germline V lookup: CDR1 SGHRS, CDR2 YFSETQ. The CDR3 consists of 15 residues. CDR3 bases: TGCGCCAGCAGCTTGGCGACAGGGGTGAATTCACCCCTCCACTTT. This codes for CASSLATGVNSPLHF.

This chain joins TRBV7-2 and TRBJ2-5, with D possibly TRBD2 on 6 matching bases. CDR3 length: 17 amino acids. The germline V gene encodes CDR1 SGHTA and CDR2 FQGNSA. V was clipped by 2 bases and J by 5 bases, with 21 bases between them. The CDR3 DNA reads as TGTGCCAGCAGCTTAACGCAAGCGGGTGGTTTGGGGGAGACCCAGTACTTC. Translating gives CASSLTQAGGLGETQYF.

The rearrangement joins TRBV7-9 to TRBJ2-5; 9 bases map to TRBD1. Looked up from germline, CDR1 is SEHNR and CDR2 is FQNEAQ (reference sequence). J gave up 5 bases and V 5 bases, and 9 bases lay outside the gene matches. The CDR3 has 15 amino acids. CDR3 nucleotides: TGTGCCAGCAGCACCTCCGGGACAGGGCACGAGACCCAGTACTTC. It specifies CASSTSGTGHETQYF. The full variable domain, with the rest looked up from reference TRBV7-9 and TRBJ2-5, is DTGVSQNPRHKITKRGQNVTFRCDPISEHNRLYWYRQTLGQGPEFLTYFQNEAQLEKSRLLSDRFSAERPKGSFSTLEIQRTEQGDSAMYLCASSTSGTGHETQYFGPGTRLLVL.

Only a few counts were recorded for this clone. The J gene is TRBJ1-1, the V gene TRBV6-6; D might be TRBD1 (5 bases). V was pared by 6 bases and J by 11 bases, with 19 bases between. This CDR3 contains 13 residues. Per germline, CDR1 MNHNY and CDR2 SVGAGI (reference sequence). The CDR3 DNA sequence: TGTGCCAGCAGCCCGGGACTGAGGTCGGGGGCTTTCTTT. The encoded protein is CASSPGLRSGAFF.

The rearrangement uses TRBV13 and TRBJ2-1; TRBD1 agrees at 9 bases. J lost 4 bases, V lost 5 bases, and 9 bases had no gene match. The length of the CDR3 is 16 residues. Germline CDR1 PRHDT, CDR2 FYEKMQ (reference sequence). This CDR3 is CASSTSPGTGYNEQFF. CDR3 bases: TGTGCCAGCAGCACCAGTCCCGGGACAGGGTACAATGAGCAGTTCTTC.

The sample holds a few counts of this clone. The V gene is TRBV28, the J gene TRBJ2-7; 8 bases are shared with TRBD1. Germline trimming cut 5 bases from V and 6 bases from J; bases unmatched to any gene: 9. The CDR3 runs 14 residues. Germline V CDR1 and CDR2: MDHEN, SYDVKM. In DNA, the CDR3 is TGTGCCAGCAGTCTCAGACACAGGGGGAGCGAGCAGTACTTC. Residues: CASSLRHRGSEQYF. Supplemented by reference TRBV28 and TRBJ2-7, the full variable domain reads DVKVTQSSRYLVKRTGEKVFLECVQDMDHENMFWYRQDPGLGLRLIYFSYDVKMKEKGDIPEGYSVSREKKERFSLILESASTNQTSMYLCASSLRHRGSEQYFGPGTRLTVT.

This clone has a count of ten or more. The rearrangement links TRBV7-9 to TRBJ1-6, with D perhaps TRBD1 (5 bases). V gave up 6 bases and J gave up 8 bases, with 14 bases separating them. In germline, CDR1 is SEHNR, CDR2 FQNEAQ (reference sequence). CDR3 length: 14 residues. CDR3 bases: TGTGCCAGCAGAACGGGGGGGATGGATTCACCCCTCCACTTT. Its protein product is CASRTGGMDSPLHF.

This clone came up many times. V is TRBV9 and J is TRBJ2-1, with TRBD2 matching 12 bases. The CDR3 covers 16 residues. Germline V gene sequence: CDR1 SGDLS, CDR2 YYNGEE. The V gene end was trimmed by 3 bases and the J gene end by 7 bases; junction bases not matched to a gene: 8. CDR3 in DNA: TGTGCCAGCAGCGACTACCGGACTAGCGGGGAAAATGAGCAGTTCTTC. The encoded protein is CASSDYRTSGENEQFF. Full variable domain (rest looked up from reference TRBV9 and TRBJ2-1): DSGVTQTPKHLITATGQRVTLRCSPRSGDLSVYWYQQSLDQGLQFLIQYYNGEERAKGNILERFSAQQFPDLHSELNLSSLELGDSALYFCASSDYRTSGENEQFFGPGTRLTVL.

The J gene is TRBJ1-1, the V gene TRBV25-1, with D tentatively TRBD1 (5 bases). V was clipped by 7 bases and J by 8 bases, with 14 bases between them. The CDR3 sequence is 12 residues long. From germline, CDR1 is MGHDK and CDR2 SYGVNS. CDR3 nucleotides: TGTGCCAGCATGTCCGCCGGGGGAGAAGCTTTCTTT. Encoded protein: CASMSAGGEAFF.

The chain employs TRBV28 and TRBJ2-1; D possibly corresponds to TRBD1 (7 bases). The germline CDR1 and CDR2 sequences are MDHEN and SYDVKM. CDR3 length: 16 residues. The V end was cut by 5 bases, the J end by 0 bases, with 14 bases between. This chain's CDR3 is CASSQGGLSSYNEQFF. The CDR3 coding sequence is TGTGCCAGCAGTCAGGGGGGACTCTCCTCCTACAATGAGCAGTTCTTC.

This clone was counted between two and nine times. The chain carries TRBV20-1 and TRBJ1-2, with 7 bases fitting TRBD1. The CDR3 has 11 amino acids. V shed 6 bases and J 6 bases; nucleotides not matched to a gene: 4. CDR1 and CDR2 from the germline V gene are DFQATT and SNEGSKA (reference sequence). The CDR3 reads CSASGQDGYTF. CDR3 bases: TGCAGTGCCAGCGGACAGGATGGCTACACCTTC.

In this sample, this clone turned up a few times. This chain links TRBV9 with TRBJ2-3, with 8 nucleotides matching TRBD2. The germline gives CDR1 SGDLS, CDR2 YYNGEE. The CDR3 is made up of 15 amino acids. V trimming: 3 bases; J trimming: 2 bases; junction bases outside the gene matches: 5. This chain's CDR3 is CASSAVGLATDTQYF. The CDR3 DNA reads TGTGCCAGCAGCGCCGTCGGACTAGCCACAGATACGCAGTATTTT.

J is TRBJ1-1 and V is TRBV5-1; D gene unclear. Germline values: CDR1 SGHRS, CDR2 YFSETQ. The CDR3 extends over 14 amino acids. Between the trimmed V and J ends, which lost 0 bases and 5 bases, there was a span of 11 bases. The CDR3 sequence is CASSLVVSGTEAFF. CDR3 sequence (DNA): TGCGCCAGCAGCTTGGTAGTCTCAGGAACTGAAGCTTTCTTT.

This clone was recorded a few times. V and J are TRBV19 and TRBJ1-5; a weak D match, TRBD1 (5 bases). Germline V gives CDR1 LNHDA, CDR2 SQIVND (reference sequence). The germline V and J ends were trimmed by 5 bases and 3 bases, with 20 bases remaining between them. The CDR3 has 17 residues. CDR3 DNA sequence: TGTGCCAGTAGTCCCACCCGTGGAGGGGCTCTCAATCAGCCCCAGCATTTT. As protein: CASSPTRGGALNQPQHF.

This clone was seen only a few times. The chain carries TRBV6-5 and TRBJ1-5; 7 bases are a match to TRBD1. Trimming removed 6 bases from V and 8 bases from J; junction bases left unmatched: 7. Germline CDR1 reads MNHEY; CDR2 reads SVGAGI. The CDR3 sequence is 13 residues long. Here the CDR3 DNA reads TGTGCCAGCAGCAGAGTTCAGGGGGAGCCCCAGCATTTT. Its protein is CASSRVQGEPQHF.

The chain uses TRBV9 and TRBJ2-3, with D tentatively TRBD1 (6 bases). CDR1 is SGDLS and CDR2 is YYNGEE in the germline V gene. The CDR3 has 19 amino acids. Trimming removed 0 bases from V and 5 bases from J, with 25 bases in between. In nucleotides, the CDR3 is TGTGCCAGCAGCGTAGATAGCTCCTGGGTAGCGTCCAGGGGAGATACGCAGTATTTT. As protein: CASSVDSSWVASRGDTQYF. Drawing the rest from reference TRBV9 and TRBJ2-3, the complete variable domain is DSGVTQTPKHLITATGQRVTLRCSPRSGDLSVYWYQQSLDQGLQFLIQYYNGEERAKGNILERFSAQQFPDLHSELNLSSLELGDSALYFCASSVDSSWVASRGDTQYFGPGTRLTVL.